This T cell receptor beta chain was obtained from a study of cytomegalovirus exposure and HLA in healthy donors. Researchers ran the PCR with 60 Vbeta and 13 Jbeta primers. Clones were sequenced by immunoSEQ multiplex PCR, and TCRdb holds only the in-frame ones, with some missing. The data contain about 82,000 clones, approximately 74% of them singletons. As for this clone: The antigen remains undetermined.

Germline V lookup: CDR1 SGHRS, CDR2 YFSETQ. The CDR3 sequence is 14 residues long. V was pared by 4 bases and J by 1 base, with 11 bases between. Study-level results: Data from an earlier analysis indicated that most TCR beta V segments were productive either about 87% or about 30% of the time. In a later analysis, at a false discovery rate of 0.05, under 20,000 TCR beta sequences were associated with HLA alleles.

V and J are TRBV5-1 and TRBJ1-1, with D possibly TRBD1 on 5 matching bases. The TCR sequence derives from a woman aged 45-60 years in good health and CMV-seropositive. The specimen was PBMCs. CDR3 sequence: CASSPEGWNTEAFF. The CDR3 DNA reads as TGCGCCAGCAGCCCGGAGGGGTGGAACACTGAAGCTTTCTTT.